This T cell receptor (beta chain) comes out of a study of T cell repertoires in cytomegalovirus infection. About the research overall: Use of recently identified HLA-C-restricted and well-studied HLA-B-restricted CMV epitopes was part of the study.

This clonotype was detected a few times. Its target is unknown. CDR1 and CDR2 (germline): DFQATT, SNEGSKA (reference sequence). The CDR3 consists of 14 residues. Trimming stripped 3 bases from V and 1 base from J, with 12 bases between. MiXCR was run by TCRdb on the reads, yielding one entry per CDR3 protein. The sample lists 100,000 or so distinct CDR3 sequences; approximately 30% were seen once. The input for sequencing was CD8+ T cells from cultured PBMCs, taken from culture after CMV antigen stimulation. The receptor was derived from a human donor in good health (CMV status not recorded). Some clones in this sample may be carry-over from other donors' samples. This chain joins TRBV20-1 and TRBJ2-5; D may be TRBD2 (6 bases). As DNA, the CDR3 is TGCAGTGCTAGTGAGGAGGGGCTCCAAGAGACCCAGTACTTC. This codes for CSASEEGLQETQYF.